These T cell receptor beta chains were read from a single sample in a study of OX40 agonist ivuxolimab in advanced cancers. Only in-frame clones appear in the TCRdb table, and some are missing; sequencing was by immunoSEQ multiplex PCR. Of fewer than 30,000 clones in the sample, over 75% were seen once. The sequencing used CD4+ or CD8+ T cells sorted from blood, collected in a trial of the OX40 agonist ivuxolimab. The receptors originated from an adult with an advanced solid tumor such as melanoma, head and neck, liver or kidney cancer. The conserved cysteine and the conserved F or W are not part of the CDR3 here. A D gene is named only where the DNA matches it firmly.

V	D	CDR3
TRBV30	NA	AWSGRMAEAF
TRBV13	NA	ASSLVRQVPNEQF
TRBV15	NA	ATSPGGGGTYNEQF
TRBV5-1	NA	ASSLLGSPFSGANVLT
TRBV10-3	TRBD1	AINADRGPLMNTEAF
TRBV28	NA	ASSFTRTQKETQY
TRBV11-2	TRBD2	ASSWRRLAGGATDTQY
TRBV6-5	NA	ASSTGTLEQF
TRBV9	TRBD2	ASSVEPSGEYEQC
TRBV6-6	NA	ASSYNGDTEAF
TRBV19	TRBD1	ASSMMRGTGGREQY
TRBV7-2	NA	ASSIRDGSYNEQF
TRBV7-8	NA	ASSLVGSEAF
TRBV11-2	TRBD1	ASTQGTGGMGNEKLF
TRBV4-2	NA	ASSWEGVEAF
TRBV6-5	NA	ASELGNEQF
TRBV11-2	TRBD2	ASSLEWTSSYEQY
TRBV9	NA	ASSADRDSYSYEQY
TRBV9	TRBD2	ASSLGLADSYNEQF
TRBV9	NA	ASSSYTDTQY
TRBV6-6	NA	ASAGYTEAF
TRBV4-2	TRBD1	ASSQVQDRGPYT
TRBV11-2	NA	ASSLDLATDTQY
TRBV7-2	NA	ASSPETEKRNYEQY
TRBV29-1	NA	SVEYGPAEQY
TRBV6-6	NA	ASSLGYEQY
TRBV6-4	TRBD2	ASALAGGTTDTQY
TRBV30	NA	AWTGYDSGANVLT
TRBV5-5	TRBD1	ASSLPGTGEPQH
TRBV6-5	NA	ASSYKGFNGYT
TRBV10-3	TRBD2	AISESAGLRGRDEQF
TRBV9	NA	ASSQGLNTGELF
TRBV7-9	TRBD1	ASSGPRGLDEQY
TRBV28	NA	ASSLYGTPDTDTQY
TRBV28	NA	ASSLSGALAGELF
TRBV27	TRBD2	ASSLYRGGLHEQF
TRBV7-8	TRBD1	ASSKISTGADGYT
TRBV12-5	NA	ASGLKAPFEGAGKEKLF
TRBV30	NA	AWRSKWSDFLYEQY
TRBV5-7	NA	ASSLLFVWEQETQY
TRBV7-9	TRBD2	ASSLGTSGGDEQY